Listed here are 27 T cell receptor beta chains from one sample, sequenced in a study of cytomegalovirus exposure and HLA in healthy donors. PCR was performed using 60 Vbeta and 13 Jbeta primers. The table came from immunoSEQ multiplex PCR; TCRdb's copy has only in-frame clones and leaves some out. This repertoire shows 150,000 to 200,000 clones, roughly 78% found once; its top ten account for over 1.5%. The sample taken for sequencing was PBMCs. These receptor sequences come from a girl under 18 in good health and CMV-seropositive.

The gene calls are TRBV7-6 and TRBJ1-1; no firm D call. This CDR3 has 15 amino acids. The V gene's germline CDR1 is SGHVS and CDR2 FNYEAQ. Trimming shortened V by 7 bases and J by 0 bases, and 15 bases separated the two germline ends. CDR3 sequence reads: CASTPPETMNTEAFF. CDR3 in DNA: TGTGCCAGCACTCCACCAGAGACAATGAACACTGAAGCTTTCTTT.

Worth noting for this clone: An end of the junction differs from the germline gene, which may be a read error. This chain joins TRBV7-9 and TRBJ1-1; tentative D call: TRBD1 (6 bases). Looked up from germline, CDR1 is SEHNR and CDR2 is FQNEAQ (reference sequence). The CDR3 consists of 15 residues. CDR3 DNA sequence: TGTTCCAGCAGCTTAGTGACAGGTGAGAACACTGAAGCTTTCTTT. This gives the protein CSSSLVTGENTEAFF.

The V gene is TRBV5-1, the J gene TRBJ2-7; D is perhaps TRBD2 (5 bases). The germline gives CDR1 SGHRS, CDR2 YFSETQ. V was cut by 0 bases and J by 0 bases, with 28 bases left in between. The CDR3 consists of 21 residues. The CDR3 loop reads CASSLANLTLPSRPNSYEQYF. The CDR3 nucleotides read TGCGCCAGCAGCTTGGCCAATTTGACGCTACCTAGCCGACCCAACTCCTACGAGCAGTACTTC.

The CDR3 region has the DNA TGCGCCAGCAGTGAGTCGGGAGCGGGGGGGCCTCCCACGTTTACTCCGCAGTATTTT. Translated, it gives CASSESGAGGPPTFTPQYF. The genes are TRBV10-1 and TRBJ2-3, with 10 bases aligning to TRBD2. V gave up 0 bases and J gave up 10 bases; unmatched junction bases: 19. The CDR3 is made up of 19 amino acids. CDR1 and CDR2 (germline): WNHNN, SYGVQD (reference sequence).

V and J are TRBV29-1 and TRBJ2-3; 7 bases fit TRBD2. V shed 0 bases and J 1 base; nucleotides not matched to a gene: 7. This CDR3 comprises 16 residues. CDR1 and CDR2 from the germline V gene are SQVTM and ANQGSEA. CDR3 DNA sequence: TGCAGCGTTGAAGATGGGTCGGCGGGGGGCACAGATACGCAGTATTTT. Protein sequence: CSVEDGSAGGTDTQYF.

V and J are TRBV6-4 and TRBJ2-2; TRBD1 might be the D (6 bases). The CDR3 is made up of 13 amino acids. Trimming took 3 bases from V and 6 from J, leaving 8 bases between them. CDR1 is MRHNA, CDR2 SNTAGT, per germline. The DNA for the CDR3 is TGTGCCAGCAGTGAACAGGGTGCCGGGGAGCTGTTTTTT. The encoded protein is CASSEQGAGELFF.

This chain connects TRBV6-5 to TRBJ2-7; TRBD2 matches at 7 bases. With 7 bases clipped from V and 6 bases from J, the junction kept 9 bases outside the gene matches. Per the germline V gene, CDR1 is MNHEY and CDR2 is SVGAGI. The CDR3 totals 13 residues. The CDR3, as DNA: TGTGCCAGCACTTCATCAGTAGCGGGCGAGCAGTACTTC. It is translated as CASTSSVAGEQYF.

CDR3 coding DNA: TGTGCCAGCAGCAACCGACTAAAATACTACAATGAGCAGTTCTTC. Its translation: CASSNRLKYYNEQFF. This chain uses TRBV7-9 with TRBJ2-1, with D possibly TRBD2 on 5 matching bases. CDR1 and CDR2 (germline): SEHNR, FQNEAQ (reference sequence). The CDR3 extends over 15 amino acids. The germline V and J ends were trimmed by 5 bases and 3 bases, with 14 bases remaining between them.

This clone is a singleton in its sample. The DNA for the CDR3 is TGCGCCAGCAGCCCCGGGGGGGCTCAAGAGACCCAGTACTTC. The encoded protein is CASSPGGAQETQYF. V and J are TRBV5-1 and TRBJ2-5; 8 positions agree with TRBD2. Germline V gene lookup returns CDR1 SGHRS and CDR2 YFSETQ. J was trimmed by 2 bases and V by 4 bases; bases with no gene match: 4. The CDR3 length is 14 residues.

The chain is built from TRBV7-8 and TRBJ1-1; the match to TRBD1 covers 7 bases. V dropped 5 bases and J dropped 0; count of bases not matched to a gene: 6. The CDR3 is 15 residues long. Germline CDR1 reads SGHVS; CDR2 reads FQNEAQ. The CDR3 sequence is CASSPVGTVNTEAFF. In DNA, the CDR3 is TGTGCCAGCAGCCCTGTAGGGACAGTGAACACTGAAGCTTTCTTT.

This clone was counted between two and nine times. This chain joins TRBV23-1 and TRBJ1-1, with D possibly matching TRBD1 (5 bases). TRBV23-1 is designated an ORF whose function remains uncertain. V was shortened by 8 bases and J by 1 base, with 14 bases between the two germline ends. This CDR3 is 14 amino acids long. CDR3 bases: TGCGCCAGCCCCCCGCGGACAAAGAACACTGAAGCTTTCTTT. Amino acids: CASPPRTKNTEAFF.

V gene TRBV6-1 combines with J gene TRBJ2-7; D might be TRBD2 (6 bases). The CDR3 length is 13 residues. Trimming took off 3 bases at V and 3 bases at J, with 9 bases between the two ends. Germline V gives CDR1 MNHNS, CDR2 SASEGT. CDR3 nucleotide sequence: TGTGCCAGCAGTGAGGAGGGAAACTACGAGCAGTACTTC. Translating gives CASSEEGNYEQYF.

The sample holds a few counts of this clone. The gene calls are TRBV2 and TRBJ1-3, with 8 positions matching TRBD1. This CDR3 has 15 amino acids. CDR1 and CDR2 from the germline V gene are SNHLY and FYNNEI. V was pared by 4 bases and J by 0 bases, with 2 bases of the junction left unmatched. DNA of the CDR3: TGTGCCAGCAGTGGTGGGACAGGCTCTGGAAACACCATATATTTT. It codes for CASSGGTGSGNTIYF.

This chain links TRBV6-5 with TRBJ1-2; D might be TRBD1 (5 bases). The CDR3 runs to 13 residues. Per the germline V gene, CDR1 is MNHEY and CDR2 is SVGAGI. V was clipped by 2 bases and J by 5 bases, with 9 bases between them. The CDR3 DNA reads TGTGCCAGCAGTTACGACAGCCAATATGGCTACACCTTC. Translation: CASSYDSQYGYTF.

The chain uses TRBV7-9 and TRBJ2-2, with 7 bases that match TRBD1. Trimming took 3 bases from V and 6 from J; bases not matched to a gene: 7. This CDR3 comprises 15 residues. Germline V lookup: CDR1 SEHNR, CDR2 FQNEAQ (reference sequence). In DNA form, the CDR3 reads TGTGCCAGCAGCTTCGAGACAGGGTTCGCCGGGGAGCTGTTTTTT. Amino acids: CASSFETGFAGELFF. The entire variable domain, with the rest obtained from reference TRBV7-9 and TRBJ2-2, is as follows: DTGVSQNPRHKITKRGQNVTFRCDPISEHNRLYWYRQTLGQGPEFLTYFQNEAQLEKSRLLSDRFSAERPKGSFSTLEIQRTEQGDSAMYLCASSFETGFAGELFFGEGSRLTVL.

This clone came up a few times. The CDR3 is CASSPFQTDTQYF. In DNA form, the CDR3 reads TGTGCCAGCTCACCATTTCAAACAGATACGCAGTATTTT. This rearrangement joins TRBV18 to TRBJ2-3; D is unclear. In germline, CDR1 is KGHSH, CDR2 LQKENI. This CDR3 is built from 13 residues. V was clipped by 2 bases and J by 3 bases, with 6 bases between them.

The CDR3 sequence: CASSQGGVLTF. In DNA form, the CDR3 reads TGCGCCAGCAGCCAAGGCGGAGTCCTGACTTTC. The chain carries TRBV4-3 and TRBJ2-6, with D unclear. Trimming took 1 base from V and 13 from J, leaving 5 bases between them. The CDR3 is 11 amino acids. Germline V gives CDR1 LGHNA, CDR2 YSLEER.

In its sample, this clone was seen a few times. The chain joins TRBV2 to TRBJ1-5; 11 bases fit TRBD1. The CDR3 is made up of 15 amino acids. V lost 5 bases to trimming and J lost 6 bases; unmatched junction nucleotides: 6. Germline assignment: CDR1 SNHLY and CDR2 FYNNEI. CDR3 in amino acids: CASSYGQGAFQPQHF. The CDR3 nucleotides read TGTGCCAGCAGTTACGGACAGGGGGCATTTCAGCCCCAGCATTTT.

The V call is TRBV7-9, the J call TRBJ1-1; D is possibly TRBD1 (6 bases). The ends were cut back, 1 base at V and 3 bases at J, with 12 bases in the middle. Germline V lookup: CDR1 SEHNR, CDR2 FQNEAQ (reference sequence). The length of the CDR3 is 15 residues. CDR3 sequence reads: CASSLGSGADTEAFF. Written as DNA, the CDR3 is TGTGCCAGCAGCTTAGGCTCAGGGGCGGACACTGAAGCTTTCTTT.

The CDR3 protein is CASSGGKGQGKYSNQPQHF. The CDR3 DNA is TGTGCCAGCAGCGGGGGGAAGGGACAGGGGAAATATAGCAATCAGCCCCAGCATTTT. This chain uses TRBV21-1 with TRBJ1-5; the tabulated D call, TRBD1, remains unverified against the DNA. TRBV21-1 has pseudogene status. The CDR3 runs 19 residues.

The rearrangement joins TRBV2 to TRBJ2-3; 9 bases line up with TRBD2. The germline V gene encodes CDR1 SNHLY and CDR2 FYNNEI. The CDR3 extends over 14 amino acids. V was clipped by 6 bases and J by 4 bases; unmatched bases: 5. CDR3 nucleotides: TGTGCCAGCAGGACGACTAGCGGAGCAGATACGCAGTATTTT. Protein: CASRTTSGADTQYF. The full variable domain, its missing parts supplied by reference TRBV2 and TRBJ2-3, is EPEVTQTPSHQVTQMGQEVILRCVPISNHLYFYWYRQILGQKVEFLVSFYNNEISEKSEIFDDQFSVERPDGSNFTLKIRSTKLEDSAMYFCASRTTSGADTQYFGPGTRLTVL.

The chain carries TRBV9 and TRBJ1-1, with D perhaps TRBD1 (5 bases). The CDR3 loop spans 14 amino acids. Trimming removed 2 bases at V and 1 base at J, with 9 bases between. Germline CDR1 reads SGDLS; CDR2 reads YYNGEE. The CDR3 DNA follows: TGTGCCAGCAGCGTGGCTGGGGCGAACACTGAAGCTTTCTTT. Translation gives CASSVAGANTEAFF.

In its sample, this clone was seen a few times. CDR3 bases: TGTGCCAGCAGCTTAGCGGGGCCCCCCTTGGGGGAGCTGTTTTTT. It is translated as CASSLAGPPLGELFF. The chain joins TRBV7-2 to TRBJ2-2, with D possibly being TRBD1 (5 bases). Germline lookup yields CDR1 SGHTA and CDR2 FQGNSA. V was clipped by 0 bases and J by 8 bases, with 13 bases between them. The CDR3 is made up of 15 amino acids.

In its sample, this clone was seen once. This rearrangement joins TRBV27 to TRBJ1-6; 7 bases match TRBD1. This CDR3 comprises 14 residues. Germline V lookup: CDR1 MNHEY, CDR2 SMNVEV (reference sequence). With 7 bases clipped from V and 7 bases from J, the junction kept 7 bases outside the gene matches. CDR3 sequence (DNA): TGTGCCAGCACCCAGACAGGGTTAAATTCACCCCTCCACTTT. Its protein is CASTQTGLNSPLHF.

The chain has TRBV5-1 and TRBJ1-5; D perhaps matches TRBD1 (6 bases). The CDR3 runs to 15 residues. Germline CDR1 is SGHRS and CDR2 is YFSETQ. Trimming took 0 bases from V and 2 from J, leaving 9 bases between them. CDR3 nucleotide sequence: TGCGCCAGCAGCTTGGAGGGGGGGGGCAATCAGCCCCAGCATTTT. Translation: CASSLEGGGNQPQHF.

The chain recombines TRBV2 with TRBJ2-3; 9 bases match TRBD2. V dropped 6 bases and J dropped 6; count of bases not matched to a gene: 19. CDR1 is SNHLY and CDR2 is FYNNEI in the germline V gene. This CDR3 has 18 residues. The CDR3 region is CASRREGTSKGVTDTQYF. The DNA of the CDR3 is TGTGCCAGCAGACGGGAAGGGACTAGCAAAGGTGTGACGGATACGCAGTATTTT.

V gene TRBV6-5 combines with J gene TRBJ2-2; TRBD2 matches at 11 bases. From germline, CDR1 is MNHEY and CDR2 SVGAGI. The CDR3 has 15 amino acids. Unmatched junction bases numbered 0, after V lost 0 bases and J lost 6 bases. CDR3 in DNA: TGTGCCAGCAGTTACTCTAGCGGGGGGGCCGGGGAGCTGTTTTTT. Protein: CASSYSSGGAGELFF.